This TCR beta chain was recorded in a study of a mutant IDH1 vaccine in newly diagnosed glioma. With regard to this clone: The antigen remains unidentified.

Time point specified: week 11, during vaccination. Vaccination comprised doses that each held 300 ug of mutant IDH1 20-mer peptide, plus topical imiquimod. TCRdb keeps only in-frame clones here, not all; method: immunoSEQ multiplex PCR. The data contain 50,000 to 60,000 clones, about 91% of them singletons. With V trimmed by 5 bases and J by 0 bases, 5 bases remained unmatched. Germline CDR1 is MNHEY and CDR2 is SVGAGI. This CDR3 region has 15 residues. The J gene is TRBJ1-1, the V gene TRBV6-5; 8 bases fit TRBD1. The sequenced sample was PBMCs, obtained from a glioma patient whose treatment included an IDH1 peptide vaccine. The sequence was obtained from a man aged 45-60 years with glioma. The CDR3 nucleotides read TGTGCCAGCAGTGCGGACAGGGCGATGAACACTGAAGCTTTCTTT. Encoded protein: CASSADRAMNTEAFF.